Each of the 27 T cell receptor beta chains below was sequenced from the same sample in a study of blood T cell repertoires in COVID-19. Assay used: immunoSEQ multiplex PCR; TCRdb lists only in-frame clones, some missing. The data contain a few hundred thousand clones, 80% of them singletons. Sequenced sample: peripheral blood. The receptor source for this set is a human donor in a cohort sampled during active COVID-19.

This clone appeared once. The V and J genes are TRBV5-1 and TRBJ1-1; a possible D gene is TRBD1 (6 bases). From germline, CDR1 is SGHRS and CDR2 YFSETQ. V lost 1 base, J lost 6 bases, and 10 bases lay in between. The CDR3 loop spans 13 amino acids. The CDR3: CASSLTGKAEAFF. In DNA, the CDR3 is TGCGCCAGCAGCTTGACAGGGAAGGCTGAAGCTTTCTTT.

This clone was counted ten times or more. The V call is TRBV6-5, the J call TRBJ2-4; 8 bases align to TRBD2. V was clipped by 6 bases and J by 6 bases; unmatched bases: 10. CDR1 and CDR2 from the germline V gene are MNHEY and SVGAGI. The CDR3 has 15 amino acids. The CDR3 sequence is CASRPGLVTTNIQYF. The DNA of the CDR3 is TGTGCCAGCAGGCCGGGACTAGTAACGACAAACATTCAGTACTTC.

The chain carries TRBV24-1 and TRBJ1-2; the D is unclear. Deletions cut 5 bases from V and 1 base from J, with 7 bases between. Germline lookup yields CDR1 KGHDR and CDR2 SFDVKD. CDR3 length: 13 residues. DNA for the CDR3: TGTGCCACCAGTGGCCAGTTTAACTATGGCTACACCTTC. Its translation is CATSGQFNYGYTF.

This chain connects TRBV24-1 to TRBJ2-1; 14 bases align to TRBD2. Germline V gene data show CDR1 as KGHDR and CDR2 as SFDVKD. The CDR3 has 17 residues. V gave up 3 bases and J gave up 5 bases; unmatched junction bases: 5. The CDR3 region is CATSDLTSGRANNEQFF. The CDR3 nucleotides are TGTGCCACCAGTGATCTGACTAGCGGGAGGGCCAACAATGAGCAGTTCTTC.

This clone was seen more than once but under ten times. The V call is TRBV6-2 or TRBV6-3, the J call TRBJ1-2; 7 bases fit TRBD1. Germline V gene lookup returns CDR1 MNHEY and CDR2 SVGEGT. After removal of 2 bases from V and 2 bases from J, the junction contained 2 bases not matched to a gene. The CDR3 covers 14 residues. CDR3 loop: CASSYRGGNYGYTF. For the CDR3, the DNA is TGTGCCAGCAGTTACAGAGGGGGCAACTATGGCTACACCTTC.

This chain joins TRBV27 and TRBJ2-5; 11 bases line up with TRBD2. This CDR3 comprises 18 residues. The trim removed 6 bases at V and 6 bases at J, leaving 18 bases unmatched. From germline, CDR1 is MNHEY and CDR2 SMNVEV (reference sequence). CDR3 DNA sequence: TGTGCCAGCAGCCTTAGGGTAGCGGGAGGGCCACGGCGTCAGACCCAGTACTTC. Protein sequence: CASSLRVAGGPRRQTQYF.

Only a few counts were recorded for this clone. The chain is built from TRBV28 and TRBJ2-2, with 16 bases identical to TRBD2. Trimming cost V 8 bases and J 7 bases; bases outside gene matches: 7. This CDR3 is built from 16 residues. The V gene's germline CDR1 is MDHEN and CDR2 SYDVKM. CDR3 loop: CASWGLAGGQGGELFF. In nucleotides, the CDR3 is TGTGCCAGCTGGGGACTAGCGGGGGGGCAAGGCGGGGAGCTGTTTTTT.

The chain couples TRBV27 to TRBJ2-3; D not certain. Trimming took off 3 bases at V and 0 bases at J, with 4 bases between the two ends. This CDR3 contains 13 residues. Germline lookup yields CDR1 MNHEY and CDR2 SMNVEV (reference sequence). The CDR3 DNA sequence: TGTGCCAGCAGTTTTATAAGCACAGATACGCAGTATTTT. Its translation: CASSFISTDTQYF.

The genes are TRBV6-6 and TRBJ1-1; D is ambiguous. Germline V gene sequence: CDR1 MNHNY, CDR2 SVGAGI (reference sequence). The CDR3 spans 10 residues. DNA of the CDR3: TGTGCTGTGGGCCGCACTGAAGCTTTCTTT. Amino acids: CAVGRTEAFF.

This rearrangement joins TRBV6-1 to TRBJ1-1; no definite D call. Trimming removed 2 bases at V and 5 bases at J, with 12 bases between. The CDR3 is made up of 14 amino acids. Per germline, CDR1 MNHNS and CDR2 SASEGT. This CDR3 is CASSEIGRETEAFF. The CDR3 nucleotides read TGTGCCAGCAGTGAAATCGGTAGGGAGACTGAAGCTTTCTTT.

The chain recombines TRBV10-1 with TRBJ2-5; 10 bases match TRBD1. The CDR3 has 15 residues. The V and J ends lost 3 bases and 5 bases, in that order; junction bases with no gene match: 6. Germline lookup yields CDR1 WNHNN and CDR2 SYGVQD (reference sequence). In nucleotides, the CDR3 is TGCGCCAGCAGTGACCTGACAGGGGGCGATGAGACCCAGTACTTC. Protein sequence: CASSDLTGGDETQYF.

The rearrangement joins TRBV10-3 to TRBJ1-4; 9 nucleotides agree with TRBD1. The V gene's germline CDR1 is ENHRY and CDR2 SYGVKD. Germline trimming cut 6 bases from V and 10 bases from J; bases unmatched to any gene: 6. The CDR3 has 13 amino acids. CDR3 sequence (DNA): TGTGCCATCAGGGGACAGGGAGAGGGAAAACTGTTTTTT. This translates into CAIRGQGEGKLFF.

This clone was observed a few times. The chain recombines TRBV5-8 with TRBJ1-5; 8 positions match TRBD1. V lost 4 bases, J lost 6 bases, and 3 bases stayed unmatched. There are 13 residues in the CDR3. CDR1 and CDR2 (germline): SGHTS, YDEGEE. The CDR3: CASSHTGGQPQHF. The CDR3 DNA is TGTGCCAGCAGCCATACAGGGGGTCAGCCCCAGCATTTT. The variable domain in full, completed from reference TRBV5-8 and TRBJ1-5, reads EAGVTQSPTHLIKTRGQQATLRCSPISGHTSVYWYQQALGLGLQFLLWYDEGEERNRGNFPPRFSGRQFPNYSSELNVNALELEDSALYLCASSHTGGQPQHFGDGTRLSIL.

The chain combines TRBV4-1 with TRBJ2-6; 9 nucleotides match TRBD1. V was pared by 2 bases and J by 0 bases, with 14 bases of the junction left unmatched. The germline V gene encodes CDR1 MGHRA and CDR2 YSYEKL. The CDR3 length is 21 residues. CDR3 sequence: CASSQRHPGTGFRSGANVLTF. Here the CDR3 DNA reads TGCGCCAGCAGCCAAAGGCACCCGGGGACAGGGTTTCGCTCTGGGGCCAACGTCCTGACTTTC.

The V gene is TRBV9, the J gene TRBJ1-6; TRBD1 matches at 9 bases. Trimming cost V 0 bases and J 10 bases; bases outside gene matches: 8. In germline, CDR1 is SGDLS, CDR2 YYNGEE. CDR3 length: 16 residues. The CDR3: CASSVAWGQGRSPLHF. CDR3 DNA sequence: TGTGCCAGCAGCGTAGCATGGGGACAGGGCCGCTCACCCCTCCACTTT.

This rearrangement joins TRBV7-2 to TRBJ1-5; maybe TRBD1 (6 bases). Germline V gene sequence: CDR1 SGHTA, CDR2 FQGNSA. The CDR3 has 14 residues. V shed 5 bases and J shed 3 bases, with 11 bases lying between them. The CDR3 sequence is CASSPGDNNQPQHF. The CDR3 bases are TGTGCCAGCAGCCCCGGGGACAACAATCAGCCCCAGCATTTT.

This clone appeared a single time. This chain connects TRBV3-1 (or the pseudogene TRBV3-2) to TRBJ2-1; perhaps TRBD2 as D (6 bases). V shed 4 bases and J shed 4 bases, with 14 bases lying between them. The CDR3 is 15 residues long. Germline CDR1 and CDR2: LGHDT and YNNKEL (reference sequence). CDR3 coding DNA: TGTGCCAGCAGCCCACGGGGGACTGGATACAATGAGCAGTTCTTC. Its protein is CASSPRGTGYNEQFF.

The chain has TRBV23-1 and TRBJ1-1; D remains ambiguous. TRBV23-1 is marked as an open reading frame, function uncertain. The CDR3 covers 13 residues. V lost 2 bases and J lost 3, with 7 bases in between. CDR3: CASSQPVDTEAFF. The CDR3 DNA reads as TGCGCCAGCAGTCAACCGGTGGACACTGAAGCTTTCTTT.

This clone was seen only once. The chain is built from TRBV19 and TRBJ1-3; D gene ambiguous. This CDR3 contains 16 residues. The germline V gene has CDR1 LNHDA and CDR2 SQIVND (reference sequence). Trimming removed 5 bases at V and 2 bases at J, with 16 bases between. The CDR3: CASSGASGRTGNTIYF. In nucleotides, the CDR3 is TGTGCCAGTAGTGGAGCATCCGGCAGAACTGGAAACACCATATATTTT. The full variable domain, rest sourced from reference TRBV19 and TRBJ1-3, is DGGITQSPKYLFRKEGQNVTLSCEQNLNHDAMYWYRQDPGQGLRLIYYSQIVNDFQKGDIAEGYSVSREKKESFPLTVTSAQKNPTAFYLCASSGASGRTGNTIYFGEGSWLTVV.

J is TRBJ2-2 and V is TRBV11-3; 10 bases map to TRBD1. Germline CDR1 is SGHNT and CDR2 is YENEEA. Trimming cost V 5 bases and J 5 bases; bases outside gene matches: 2. The length of the CDR3 is 14 residues. The CDR3 coding sequence is TGTGCCAGCAGCCGACAGGGGGCTACCGGGGAGCTGTTTTTT. This sequence encodes CASSRQGATGELFF.

The rearrangement uses TRBV28 and TRBJ2-2, with 10 positions matching TRBD2. Per germline, CDR1 MDHEN and CDR2 SYDVKM. This CDR3 is built from 18 residues. The V segment lost 6 bases and the J segment 2 bases; nucleotides outside the gene matches: 12. CDR3 amino acids: CASRRTSGEYGNTGELFF. The DNA of the CDR3 is TGTGCCAGCAGGAGGACTAGCGGAGAGTATGGAAACACCGGGGAGCTGTTTTTT.

This clone was observed once. The chain couples TRBV18 to TRBJ1-1; unclear D gene. The ends were cut back, 3 bases at V and 5 bases at J, with 4 bases in the middle. The CDR3 is made up of 11 amino acids. The germline CDR1 and CDR2 sequences are KGHSH and LQKENI. The CDR3 reads CASSPSTEAFF. CDR3 coding DNA: TGTGCCAGCTCACCGTCAACTGAAGCTTTCTTT. The whole variable domain, filled in from reference TRBV18 and TRBJ1-1, reads NAGVMQNPRHLVRRRGQEARLRCSPMKGHSHVYWYRQLPEEGLKFMVYLQKENIIDESGMPKERFSAEFPKEGPSILRIQQVVRGDSAAYFCASSPSTEAFFGQGTRLTVV.

The chain employs TRBV29-1 and TRBJ1-3; the match to TRBD1 covers 7 bases. The CDR3 spans 14 residues. With V trimmed by 5 bases and J by 0 bases, 4 bases remained unmatched. In germline, CDR1 is SQVTM, CDR2 ANQGSEA. This CDR3 is CSVRDSLSGNTIYF. As DNA, the CDR3 is TGCAGCGTTCGGGACAGTCTCTCTGGAAACACCATATATTTT.

The CDR3 reads CASSMEGQSVSPLHF. The CDR3 DNA is TGTGCCAGTAGTATGGAGGGACAGTCGGTATCACCCCTCCACTTT. V usage is TRBV19 and J usage is TRBJ1-6; 7 nucleotides agree with TRBD1. The germline CDR1 and CDR2 sequences are LNHDA and SQIVND (reference sequence). J was trimmed by 10 bases and V by 3 bases; bases with no gene match: 9. The CDR3 extends over 15 amino acids.

This clone was seen more than once but under ten times. The genes are TRBV15 and TRBJ2-2; D is uncertain. Trimming removed 2 bases from V and 2 bases from J, with 12 bases in between. The germline V gene has CDR1 LNHNV and CDR2 YYDKDF (reference sequence). The CDR3 extends over 16 amino acids. The CDR3 bases are TGTGCCACCAGCAGACAACGGAGAGAAAACACCGGGGAGCTGTTTTTT. Translated, it gives CATSRQRRENTGELFF.

This chain uses TRBV6-5 with TRBJ2-7; 9 bases line up with TRBD1. V trimming: 5 bases; J trimming: 5 bases; junction bases outside the gene matches: 10. The CDR3 runs to 15 residues. Germline CDR1 and CDR2: MNHEY and SVGAGI. The CDR3 coding sequence is TGTGCCAGCAGTCACGGGGGGACAGGGTACGACGAGCAGTACTTC. Translating it yields CASSHGGTGYDEQYF.

The chain is built from TRBV15 and TRBJ2-2; D is possibly TRBD1 (5 bases). The germline V and J ends were trimmed by 0 bases and 0 bases, with 11 bases remaining between them. The CDR3 has 17 residues. Germline lookup yields CDR1 LNHNV and CDR2 YYDKDF (reference sequence). DNA of the CDR3: TGTGCCACCAGCAGAGATGGATGGGGCCCGAACACCGGGGAGCTGTTTTTT. This encodes CATSRDGWGPNTGELFF.